The sequence of this T cell receptor beta chain was determined in a study of blood T cell repertoires in COVID-19. Study context: Material from acute and convalescent COVID-19 was sourced from the United States, Italy and Spain.

The V and J ends lost 2 bases and 8 bases respectively, with 16 bases between them. The CDR3 consists of 16 residues. Looked up from germline, CDR1 is MNHNS and CDR2 is SASEGT. TCRdb's table, derived via immunoSEQ multiplex PCR, lists solely in-frame clones and lacks some. This sample has hundreds of thousands of clones, with 90% found just once. This TCR derives from a man aged 30 to 45 who had been exposed to COVID-19. V and J are TRBV6-1 and TRBJ1-6, with TRBD1 as a possible D gene (6 bases). Sequenced sample: PBMCs or T cells enriched from blood (not recorded which). The CDR3 region has the DNA TGTGCCAGCAGTGAAAGGGTGGCAGGGGAATATTCACCCCTCCACTTT. This translates into CASSERVAGEYSPLHF.